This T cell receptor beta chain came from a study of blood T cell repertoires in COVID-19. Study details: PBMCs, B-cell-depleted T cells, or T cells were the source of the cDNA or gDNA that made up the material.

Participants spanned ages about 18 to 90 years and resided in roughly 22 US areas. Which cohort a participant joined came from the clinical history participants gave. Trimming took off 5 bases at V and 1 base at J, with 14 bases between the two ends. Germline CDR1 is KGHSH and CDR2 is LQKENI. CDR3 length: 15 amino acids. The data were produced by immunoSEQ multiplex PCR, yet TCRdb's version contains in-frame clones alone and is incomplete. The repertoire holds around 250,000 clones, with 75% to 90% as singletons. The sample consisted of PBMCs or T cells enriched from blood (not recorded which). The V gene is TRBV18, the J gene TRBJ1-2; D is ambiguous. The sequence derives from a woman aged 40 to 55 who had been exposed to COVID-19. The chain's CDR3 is CASSTYLEDNYGYTF. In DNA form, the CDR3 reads TGTGCCAGCTCAACATACTTAGAGGATAACTATGGCTACACCTTC.